This T cell receptor (beta chain) was identified during a study of T cell responses to AZD1222 COVID-19 vaccine. Study details: Second doses at about 4 or about 12 weeks were pooled.

A remark on this clone: Antigen specificity is unknown.

Clones were read by immunoSEQ multiplex PCR, and TCRdb kept only the in-frame ones, dropping some. The sample lists roughly 140,000 clones, roughly 89% occurring once. Notes on the study in general: Repertoire collection took place solely once the T cell response had peaked. The study reported that nearly half of spike-specific TCRs target unmutated variant regions.

The sample consisted of peripheral blood, taken on day 0 of AZD1222 vaccination. This TCR was sampled from an adult in good health.

CDR3 loop: CASSPRWETNEQFF. Written as DNA, the CDR3 is TGTGCCAGCAGCCCTCGGTGGGAAACGAATGAGCAGTTCTTC. The chain combines TRBV3-1 (or the pseudogene TRBV3-2) with TRBJ2-1; no clear D. The CDR3 is 14 amino acids. V shed 4 bases and J shed 7 bases, with 14 bases lying between them. Germline V lookup: CDR1 LGHDT, CDR2 YNNKEL (reference sequence).